The clone carrying this T cell receptor (beta chain) was seen ten or more times. TCRdb used MiXCR to reprocess the RT-PCR reads, holding one entry per CDR3 protein. The sample has 650,000 to 800,000 distinct CDR3 sequences, about 14% seen once; the top ten hold 3.6%. The CDR3 consists of 15 residues. V lost 2 bases and J lost 0; bases outside the gene matches: 2. The chain joins TRBV12-3 or TRBV12-4 to TRBJ2-3; 7 bases line up with TRBD2. The sequenced sample consisted of memory CD4+ T cells from blood. This TCR derives from a female donor in good health, serving as a healthy control. CDR3 protein: CASSLSGVSTDTQYF. The CDR3 nucleotides read TGTGCCAGCAGTTTAAGCGGGGTTAGCACAGATACGCAGTATTTT.